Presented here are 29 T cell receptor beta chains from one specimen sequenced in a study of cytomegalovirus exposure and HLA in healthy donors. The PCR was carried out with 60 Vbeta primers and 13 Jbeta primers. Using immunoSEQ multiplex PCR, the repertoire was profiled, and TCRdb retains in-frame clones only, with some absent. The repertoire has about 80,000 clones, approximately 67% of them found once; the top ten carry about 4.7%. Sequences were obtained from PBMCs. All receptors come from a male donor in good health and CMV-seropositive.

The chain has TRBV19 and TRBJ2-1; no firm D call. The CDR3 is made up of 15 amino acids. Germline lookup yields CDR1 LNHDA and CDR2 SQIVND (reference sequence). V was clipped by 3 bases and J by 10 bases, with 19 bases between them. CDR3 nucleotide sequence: TGTGCCAGTAGTATCGACCTCGGATCGCGGCAGGAGCAGTTCTTC. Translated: CASSIDLGSRQEQFF.

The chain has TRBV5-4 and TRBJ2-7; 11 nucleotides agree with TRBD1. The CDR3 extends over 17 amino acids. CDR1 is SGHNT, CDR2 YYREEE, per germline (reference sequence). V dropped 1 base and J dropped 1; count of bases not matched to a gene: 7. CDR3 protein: CASSLWGGTGGSYEQYF. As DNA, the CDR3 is TGTGCCAGCAGCTTGTGGGGAGGGACAGGGGGTTCCTACGAGCAGTACTTC.

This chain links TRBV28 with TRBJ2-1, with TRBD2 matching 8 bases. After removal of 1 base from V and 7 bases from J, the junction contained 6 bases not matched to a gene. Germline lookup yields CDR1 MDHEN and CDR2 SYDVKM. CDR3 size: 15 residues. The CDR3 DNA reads TGTGCCAGCAGTTTATACACGGGGGGGCCGAATGAGCAGTTCTTC. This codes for CASSLYTGGPNEQFF.

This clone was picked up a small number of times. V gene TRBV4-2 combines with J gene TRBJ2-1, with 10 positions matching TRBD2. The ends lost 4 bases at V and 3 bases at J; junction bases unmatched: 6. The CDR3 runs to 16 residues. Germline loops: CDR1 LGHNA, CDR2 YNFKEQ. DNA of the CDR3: TGTGCCAGCAGCCCCCTTAGCGGGGGGCGCTACAATGAGCAGTTCTTC. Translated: CASSPLSGGRYNEQFF.

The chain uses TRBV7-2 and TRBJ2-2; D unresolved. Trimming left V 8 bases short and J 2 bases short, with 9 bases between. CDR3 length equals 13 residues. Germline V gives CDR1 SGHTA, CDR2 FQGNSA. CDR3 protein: CASGRYNTGELFF. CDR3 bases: TGTGCCAGCGGGCGATATAACACCGGGGAGCTGTTTTTT.

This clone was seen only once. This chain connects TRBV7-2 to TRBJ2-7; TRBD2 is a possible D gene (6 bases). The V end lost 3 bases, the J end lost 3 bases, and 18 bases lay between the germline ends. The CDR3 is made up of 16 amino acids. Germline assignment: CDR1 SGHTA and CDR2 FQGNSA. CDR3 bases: TGTGCCAGCAGCTTTCCCCGGGGTAGCGGAAACTACGAGCAGTACTTC. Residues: CASSFPRGSGNYEQYF. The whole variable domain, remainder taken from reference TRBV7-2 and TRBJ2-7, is GAGVSQSPSNKVTEKGKDVELRCDPISGHTALYWYRQSLGQGLEFLIYFQGNSAPDKSGLPSDRFSAERTGGSVSTLTIQRTQQEDSAVYLCASSFPRGSGNYEQYFGPGTRLTVT.

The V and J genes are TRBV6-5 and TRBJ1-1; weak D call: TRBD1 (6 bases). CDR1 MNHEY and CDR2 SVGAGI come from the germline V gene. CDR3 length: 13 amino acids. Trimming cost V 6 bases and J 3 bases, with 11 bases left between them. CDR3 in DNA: TGTGCCAGCAGCGGGGGGCAGCACACTGAAGCTTTCTTT. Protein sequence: CASSGGQHTEAFF.

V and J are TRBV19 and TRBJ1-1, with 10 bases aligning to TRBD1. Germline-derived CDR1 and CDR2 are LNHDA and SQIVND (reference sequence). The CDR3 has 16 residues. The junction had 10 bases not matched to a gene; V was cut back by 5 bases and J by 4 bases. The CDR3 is CASSPSTGGAGTEAFF. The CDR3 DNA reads TGTGCCAGTAGTCCGTCGACAGGGGGCGCGGGCACTGAAGCTTTCTTT.

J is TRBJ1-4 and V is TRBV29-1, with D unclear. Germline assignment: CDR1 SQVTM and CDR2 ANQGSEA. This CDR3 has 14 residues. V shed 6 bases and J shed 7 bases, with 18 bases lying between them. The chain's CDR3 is CSVVLTGRGEKLFF. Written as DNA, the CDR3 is TGCAGCGTCGTTCTGACTGGAAGAGGTGAAAAACTGTTTTTT.

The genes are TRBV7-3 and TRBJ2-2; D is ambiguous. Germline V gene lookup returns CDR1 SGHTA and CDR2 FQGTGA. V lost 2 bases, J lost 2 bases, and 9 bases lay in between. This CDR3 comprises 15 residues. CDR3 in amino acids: CASSLEAKNTGELFF. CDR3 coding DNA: TGTGCCAGCAGCTTAGAGGCAAAAAACACCGGGGAGCTGTTTTTT.

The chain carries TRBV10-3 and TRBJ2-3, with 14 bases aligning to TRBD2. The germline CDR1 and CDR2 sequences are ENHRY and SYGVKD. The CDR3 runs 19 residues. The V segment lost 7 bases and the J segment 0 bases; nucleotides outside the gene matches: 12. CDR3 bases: TGTGCCATCAATCGACTAGCGGGAGGGCCCGGTAGTAGCACAGATACGCAGTATTTT. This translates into CAINRLAGGPGSSTDTQYF.

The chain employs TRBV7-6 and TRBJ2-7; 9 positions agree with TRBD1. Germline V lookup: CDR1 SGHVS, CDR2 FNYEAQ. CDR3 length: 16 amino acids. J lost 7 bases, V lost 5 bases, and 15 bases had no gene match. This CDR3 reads CASSPYPGTGLREQYF. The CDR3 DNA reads TGTGCCAGCAGCCCCTATCCCGGGACAGGGTTAAGAGAGCAGTACTTC.

CDR3 region: CASRGLSYEQYF. The CDR3 DNA follows: TGTGCCAGCAGGGGACTCTCCTACGAGCAGTACTTC. The chain uses TRBV21-1 and TRBJ2-7; TRBD2, as called in the table, went unchecked against the DNA. TRBV21-1 is a recognized pseudogene. The CDR3 is 12 amino acids.

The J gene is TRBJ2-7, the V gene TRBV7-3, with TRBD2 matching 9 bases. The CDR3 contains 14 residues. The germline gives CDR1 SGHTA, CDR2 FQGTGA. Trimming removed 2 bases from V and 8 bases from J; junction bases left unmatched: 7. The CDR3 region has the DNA TGTGCCAGCAGCTTATTGGGCGCGGGGGGGAAGCAGTACTTC. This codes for CASSLLGAGGKQYF.

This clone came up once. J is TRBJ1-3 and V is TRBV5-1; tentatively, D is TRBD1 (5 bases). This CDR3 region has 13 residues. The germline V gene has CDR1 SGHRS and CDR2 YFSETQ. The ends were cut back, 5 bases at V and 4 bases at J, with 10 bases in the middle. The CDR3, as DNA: TGCGCCAGCAGGGACACCCCCGGAAACACCATATATTTT. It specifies CASRDTPGNTIYF.

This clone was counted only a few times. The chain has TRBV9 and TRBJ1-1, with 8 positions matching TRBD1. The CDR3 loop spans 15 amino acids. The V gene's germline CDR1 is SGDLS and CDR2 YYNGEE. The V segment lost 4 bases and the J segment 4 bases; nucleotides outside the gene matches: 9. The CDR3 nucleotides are TGTGCCAGCAGCTTAACAGGGGGAGCCGGCACTGAAGCTTTCTTT. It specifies CASSLTGGAGTEAFF. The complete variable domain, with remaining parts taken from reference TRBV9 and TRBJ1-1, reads DSGVTQTPKHLITATGQRVTLRCSPRSGDLSVYWYQQSLDQGLQFLIQYYNGEERAKGNILERFSAQQFPDLHSELNLSSLELGDSALYFCASSLTGGAGTEAFFGQGTRLTVV.

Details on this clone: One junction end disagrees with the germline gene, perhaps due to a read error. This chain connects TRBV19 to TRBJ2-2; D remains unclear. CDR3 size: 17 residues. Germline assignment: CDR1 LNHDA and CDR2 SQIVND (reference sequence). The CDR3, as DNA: TGTGCCAGTAGTATTGAATACTTACTATTGAACGCCGGGGAGCTGTTTTTT. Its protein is CASSIEYLLLNAGELFF.

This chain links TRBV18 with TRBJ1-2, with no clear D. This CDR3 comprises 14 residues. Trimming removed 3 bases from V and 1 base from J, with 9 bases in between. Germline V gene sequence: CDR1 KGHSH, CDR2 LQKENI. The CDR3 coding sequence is TGTGCCAGCTCACCGGCTCCCGATAACTATGGCTACACCTTC. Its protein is CASSPAPDNYGYTF.

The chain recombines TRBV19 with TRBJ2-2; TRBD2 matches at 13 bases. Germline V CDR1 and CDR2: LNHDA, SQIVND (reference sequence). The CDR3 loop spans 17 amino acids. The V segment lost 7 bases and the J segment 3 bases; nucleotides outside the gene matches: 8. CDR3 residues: CASISLGLAGYTGELFF. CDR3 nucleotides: TGTGCCAGTATATCCCTGGGACTAGCGGGATACACCGGGGAGCTGTTTTTT.

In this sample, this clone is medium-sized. CDR3 protein: CASSGLTGNTEAFF. The CDR3 coding sequence is TGCGCCAGCAGCGGGCTGACAGGGAACACTGAAGCTTTCTTT. V and J are TRBV5-1 and TRBJ1-1; tentative D call: TRBD1 (6 bases). Germline assignment: CDR1 SGHRS and CDR2 YFSETQ. The CDR3 is made up of 14 amino acids. V was shortened by 4 bases and J by 1 base, with 11 bases between the two germline ends.

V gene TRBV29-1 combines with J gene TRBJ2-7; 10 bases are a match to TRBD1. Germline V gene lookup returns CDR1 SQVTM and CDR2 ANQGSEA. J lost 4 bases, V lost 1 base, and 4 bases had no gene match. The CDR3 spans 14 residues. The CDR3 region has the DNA TGCAGCGTTGAAGGGGGGGACAGGGGATACGAGCAGTACTTC. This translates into CSVEGGDRGYEQYF.

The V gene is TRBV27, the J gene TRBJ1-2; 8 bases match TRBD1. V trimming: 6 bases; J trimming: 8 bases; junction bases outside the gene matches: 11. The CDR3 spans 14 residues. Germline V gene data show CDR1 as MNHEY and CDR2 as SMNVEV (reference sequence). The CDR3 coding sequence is TGTGCCAGCAGCACCCGACAGGGGCTGGGCGGCTACACCTTC. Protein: CASSTRQGLGGYTF.

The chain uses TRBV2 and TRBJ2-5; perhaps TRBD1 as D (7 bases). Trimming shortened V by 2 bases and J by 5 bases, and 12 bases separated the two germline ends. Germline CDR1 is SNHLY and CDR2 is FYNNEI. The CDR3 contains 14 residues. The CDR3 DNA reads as TGTGCCAGCAGTGAATTCGGGGGACAGGAGACCCAGTACTTC. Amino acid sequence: CASSEFGGQETQYF.

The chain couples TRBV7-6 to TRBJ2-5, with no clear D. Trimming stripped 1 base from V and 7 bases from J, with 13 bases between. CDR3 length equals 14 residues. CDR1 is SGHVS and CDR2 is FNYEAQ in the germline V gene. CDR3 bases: TGTGCCAGCAGCTTAGACGTCTTATCCGGGACCCAGTACTTC. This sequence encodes CASSLDVLSGTQYF.

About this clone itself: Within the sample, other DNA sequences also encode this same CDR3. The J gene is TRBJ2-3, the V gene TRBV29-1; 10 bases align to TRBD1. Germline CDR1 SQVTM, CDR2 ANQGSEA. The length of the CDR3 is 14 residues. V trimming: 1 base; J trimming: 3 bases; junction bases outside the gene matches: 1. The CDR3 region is CSVEGTGGTDTQYF. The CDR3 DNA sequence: TGCAGCGTTGAAGGGACAGGGGGAACAGATACGCAGTATTTT.

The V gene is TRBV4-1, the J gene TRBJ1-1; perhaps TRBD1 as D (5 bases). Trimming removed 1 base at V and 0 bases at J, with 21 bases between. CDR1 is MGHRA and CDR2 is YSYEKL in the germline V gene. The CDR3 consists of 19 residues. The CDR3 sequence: CASSQVLGQGTFMNTEAFF. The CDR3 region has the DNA TGCGCCAGCAGCCAAGTTTTAGGGCAGGGAACCTTCATGAACACTGAAGCTTTCTTT.

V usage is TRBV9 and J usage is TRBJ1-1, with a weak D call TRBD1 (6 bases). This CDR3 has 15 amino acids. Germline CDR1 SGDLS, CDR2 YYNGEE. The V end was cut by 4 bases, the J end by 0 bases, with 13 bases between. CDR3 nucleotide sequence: TGTGCCAGCAGCATACGGACAGATATGAACACTGAAGCTTTCTTT. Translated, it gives CASSIRTDMNTEAFF.

The CDR3 region is CASSLGLAGGYNEQFF. CDR3 in DNA: TGTGCCAGCAGCTTAGGACTAGCGGGCGGCTACAATGAGCAGTTCTTC. The chain carries TRBV7-8 and TRBJ2-1; 10 bases agree with TRBD2. Germline assignment: CDR1 SGHVS and CDR2 FQNEAQ. With 1 base clipped from V and 3 bases from J, the junction kept 3 bases outside the gene matches. This CDR3 spans 16 amino acids.

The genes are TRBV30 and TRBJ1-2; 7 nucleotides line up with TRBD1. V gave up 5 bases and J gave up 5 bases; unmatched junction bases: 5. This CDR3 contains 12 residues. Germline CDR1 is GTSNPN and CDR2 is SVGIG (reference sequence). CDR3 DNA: TGTGCCTGGGGAGCCAGGGGGTATGGCTACACCTTC. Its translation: CAWGARGYGYTF.